These T cell receptor beta chains were read from a single sample in a study of blood T cell repertoires in COVID-19. Profiled with immunoSEQ multiplex PCR; TCRdb holds only in-frame clones, not every one. The repertoire holds 150,000 to 200,000 clones, with 70% to 90% as singletons. Source material: peripheral blood. The source of these receptors is a man in his 70s with active or convalescent COVID-19. Both conserved end residues are part of each CDR3. Each record gives: D gene, CDR3 length, J gene, clone size, V gene, CDR3 DNA, CDR3 protein. A D gene is named only where the DNA matches it firmly. Expanded clones get a size class; other rows say once, few or many, or leave the size out.

TRBD2,16,TRBJ2-3,.,TRBV7-9,TGTGCCAGCAGCCCCACTAGCGGGAGGAGCACAGATACGCAGTATTTT,CASSPTSGRSTDTQYF
.,13,TRBJ2-3,.,TRBV7-9,TGTGCCAGCAGGGCCCCAGGGGCAGATACGCAGTATTTT,CASRAPGADTQYF
.,14,TRBJ1-1,few,TRBV3-1/TRBV3-2,TGTGCCAGCAGTCATCAACAGGGTTGGACTGAAGCTTTCTTT,CASSHQQGWTEAFF
.,12,TRBJ2-3,once,TRBV9,TGTGCCAGCAGCGCCTCACAGGGTACGCAGTATTTT,CASSASQGTQYF
.,13,TRBJ1-5,.,TRBV28,TGTGCCAGTCTTCGGGACATTGATCAGCCCCAGCATTTT,CASLRDIDQPQHF
TRBD1,15,TRBJ2-2,.,TRBV5-4,TGTGCCAGCAGCTTGAACAGGGGGGCGGGGAGGGAGCTGTTTTTT,CASSLNRGAGRELFF
TRBD1,15,TRBJ2-7,once,TRBV6-5,TGTGCCAGCAGGGGAGACAGGGGTGGGCTTTTGGAGCAGTACTTC,CASRGDRGGLLEQYF
TRBD2,13,TRBJ2-7,.,TRBV13,TGTGCCAGCAGCTTGAGCGGGAACTACGAGCAGTACTTC,CASSLSGNYEQYF
TRBD1,12,TRBJ2-3,.,TRBV30,TGTGCCTGGAAACAGGGGAAAGATACGCAGTATTTT,CAWKQGKDTQYF
TRBD1,14,TRBJ2-7,.,TRBV30,TGTGCCTGGAGTAAGGCGACAGGGCCGTACGAGCAGTACTTC,CAWSKATGPYEQYF
.,17,TRBJ2-1,.,TRBV4-1,TGCGCCAGCAGCCAAGTCGGCGCTAGGATGTCCTACAATGAGCAGTTCTTC,CASSQVGARMSYNEQFF
.,16,TRBJ2-1,.,TRBV7-6,TGTGCCAGCAGCTTAGAAGGGCAGGGACACTACAATGAGCAGTTCTTC,CASSLEGQGHYNEQFF
TRBD1,15,TRBJ2-6,.,TRBV6-5,TGTGCCAGCAGTAGCAGGGGGCTTGGGGCCAACGTCCTGACTTTC,CASSSRGLGANVLTF
TRBD1,15,TRBJ1-5,.,TRBV11-3,TGTGCCAGCAGCCTCCGGACAGGGGCTGATGGGCCCCAGCATTTT,CASSLRTGADGPQHF
.,8,TRBJ1-2,.,TRBV20-1,TGCAGTGCTAGCTCGCGGGGCTTC,CSASSRGF
.,14,TRBJ1-5,.,TRBV28,TGTGCCAGCAGTTACTCAAATAGCAATCAGCCCCAGCATTTT,CASSYSNSNQPQHF
TRBD2,15,TRBJ2-7,.,TRBV5-4,TGTGCCAGCAGCTTCGGACTAGCGGGAGTAAATGAGCAGTACTTC,CASSFGLAGVNEQYF
TRBD2,14,TRBJ2-2,.,TRBV6-6,TGTGCCAGCAGCGTACTAGCGCTCACCGGGGAGCTGTTTTTT,CASSVLALTGELFF
.,14,TRBJ2-7,.,TRBV18,TGTGCCAGCTCACCTCCGGGGTTGTCCTACGAGCAGTACTTC,CASSPPGLSYEQYF
TRBD1,13,TRBJ1-2,.,TRBV6-2/TRBV6-3,TGTGCCAGCAGTTCGGACAGGGTCTATGGCTACACCTTC,CASSSDRVYGYTF
.,11,TRBJ2-1,.,TRBV19,TGTGCCAGGCCGGAGGGGTATGAGCAGTTCTTC,CARPEGYEQFF
TRBD1,16,TRBJ2-2,.,TRBV27,TGTGCCAGCAGTTTTGGAGACAGGGGGCGGACCGGGGAGCTGTTTTTT,CASSFGDRGRTGELFF
TRBD2,15,TRBJ2-1,.,TRBV27,TGTGCCAGCAGTCCGGGGACTAGCGGGTGGAATGAGCAGTTCTTC,CASSPGTSGWNEQFF
TRBD2,17,TRBJ2-3,.,TRBV10-3,TGTGCCATCAGTGGGGGGGCAGGGACTAGCGGGACAGATACGCAGTATTTT,CAISGGAGTSGTDTQYF
.,14,TRBJ2-3,.,TRBV30,TGTGCCTGGAAGGGGTGGGCGCTCACAGATACGCAGTATTTT,CAWKGWALTDTQYF
.,15,TRBJ2-7,.,TRBV5-1,TGCGCCAGCAGCTTGGCCGGCAGGCCCAGATCCGAGCAGTACTTC,CASSLAGRPRSEQYF
.,13,TRBJ2-5,.,TRBV7-2,TGTGCCAGCAGCTCGGACTACCAAGAGACCCAGTACTTC,CASSSDYQETQYF
.,13,TRBJ1-2,.,TRBV29-1,TGCAGCGTTGATCGGGGACTGCGAGGCGGCTACACCTTC,CSVDRGLRGGYTF
.,13,TRBJ1-1,.,TRBV2,TGTGCCAGCAGCATGACACCAAACACTGAAGCTTTCTTT,CASSMTPNTEAFF
TRBD2,13,TRBJ2-3,.,TRBV5-8,TGTGCCAGCAGCACGGGACTAGCTAATACGCAGTATTTT,CASSTGLANTQYF
TRBD2,15,TRBJ2-5,once,TRBV11-2,TGTGCCAGCAGCTTCCCTAGCGGGGTCCAAGAGACCCAGTACTTC,CASSFPSGVQETQYF
.,13,TRBJ1-6,.,TRBV11-2,TGTGCCAGCAGCTCCTACCCCAATTCACCCCTCCACTTT,CASSSYPNSPLHF
TRBD1,15,TRBJ2-2,.,TRBV9,TGTGCCAGCAGCGCTCGACAGGGGTGGGGCGGGGAGCTGTTTTTT,CASSARQGWGGELFF
.,13,TRBJ2-3,.,TRBV10-3,TGTGCCATCAGCACGGGAGCCACAGATACGCAGTATTTT,CAISTGATDTQYF
TRBD2,17,TRBJ2-3,.,TRBV9,TGTGCCAGCAGCGGTAGCGGGGGGGCTTTTAGCACAGATACGCAGTATTTT,CASSGSGGAFSTDTQYF
TRBD2,17,TRBJ2-3,.,TRBV7-8,TGTGCCAGCAGCTTAATGGGGGTTAGCGGGCCCACAGATACGCAGTATTTT,CASSLMGVSGPTDTQYF
TRBD1,14,TRBJ1-6,.,TRBV6-1,TGTGCCAGCAGTGAAGGACAGGGGGTCTCACCCCTCCACTTT,CASSEGQGVSPLHF
TRBD1,14,TRBJ1-5,.,TRBV5-6,TGTGCCAGCAGCGTGACAGGGGGCGATCAGCCCCAGCATTTT,CASSVTGGDQPQHF
.,15,TRBJ2-7,once,TRBV4-1,TGCGCCAGCAGCCAAGGGGTAGGACAGTCCTACGAGCAGTACTTC,CASSQGVGQSYEQYF
.,16,TRBJ2-2,once,TRBV24-1,TGTGCCACCAGTGACCCCCGACAGTCCACCACCGGGGAGCTGTTTTTT,CATSDPRQSTTGELFF
TRBD1,19,TRBJ1-1,once,TRBV28,TGTGCCAGCAGTTCGACGATACAGGGGACTCCCCTCCTGTACACTGAAGCTTTCTTT,CASSSTIQGTPLLYTEAFF
TRBD1,15,TRBJ2-3,.,TRBV27,TGTGCCAGCAGTCTCCGGGACAGGGGCACAGATACGCAGTATTTT,CASSLRDRGTDTQYF
.,14,TRBJ1-4,.,TRBV6-5,TGTGCCAGCAGCCCAACTCGACGACCACAGAAACTGTTTTTT,CASSPTRRPQKLFF
TRBD2,18,TRBJ2-1,.,TRBV7-2,TGTGCCAGCAGCGCCCGAGGGCTAGCGGTACGACCTGGGGATGAGCAGTTCTTC,CASSARGLAVRPGDEQFF
.,15,TRBJ2-3,.,TRBV5-6,TGTGCCAGCAGCTTGGCCCCTATGGGCACAGATACGCAGTATTTT,CASSLAPMGTDTQYF
TRBD2,14,TRBJ2-7,.,TRBV7-2,TGTGCCAGCAGCCCAAGCGGGAGGGCCGACGAGCAGTACTTC,CASSPSGRADEQYF
TRBD1,14,TRBJ2-7,.,TRBV29-1,TGCAGCGTTTCTCCCGGGACAGGGGGCGGCGAGCAGTACTTC,CSVSPGTGGGEQYF
TRBD2,17,TRBJ2-3,.,TRBV15,TGTGCCACCAGCAGTGAAATAGCGGGAGGCCACACAGATACGCAGTATTTT,CATSSEIAGGHTDTQYF
TRBD1,14,TRBJ1-6,.,TRBV2,TGTGCCAGCAGTGTTCAGGGGGCTAATTCACCCCTCCACTTT,CASSVQGANSPLHF
.,13,TRBJ2-2,once,TRBV6-5,TGTGCCAGCAGTTACATGCGAACCGGGGAGCTGTTTTTT,CASSYMRTGELFF
.,12,TRBJ2-1,.,TRBV30,TGTGCCTGGAAGAGCTCCTACAATGAGCAGTTCTTC,CAWKSSYNEQFF
TRBD2,14,TRBJ2-7,.,TRBV5-1,TGCGCCAGCAGCTTTACTAGCGGGAGGTACGAGCAGTACTTC,CASSFTSGRYEQYF
.,13,TRBJ2-7,.,TRBV7-8,TGTGCCAGCAGCTTAGCGCGTGGCTACGAGCAGTACTTC,CASSLARGYEQYF
TRBD2,17,TRBJ2-1,.,TRBV28,TGTGCCAGCAGTTTCAAAGATGGGACTAGCGGCAACAATGAGCAGTTCTTC,CASSFKDGTSGNNEQFF
TRBD1,15,TRBJ2-7,.,TRBV28,TGTGCCAGCCAAAGGCCACTCGGACAGGCCTACGAGCAGTACTTC,CASQRPLGQAYEQYF
TRBD1,14,TRBJ2-7,.,TRBV6-6,TGTGCCAGCAGGGGGACAGGGGGCAATTACGAGCAGTACTTC,CASRGTGGNYEQYF
TRBD1,15,TRBJ1-2,.,TRBV30,TGTGCCTGGAGTACTCCGGACAGGGACCCCTATGGCTACACCTTC,CAWSTPDRDPYGYTF
TRBD1,14,TRBJ1-5,once,TRBV19,TGTGCCAGTAGACAGACAGGGCTCAATCAGCCCCAGCATTTT,CASRQTGLNQPQHF
.,15,TRBJ1-3,.,TRBV7-2,TGTGCCAGCAGCTTAGTGGGGGGGGCTGGAAACACCATATATTTT,CASSLVGGAGNTIYF
.,15,TRBJ2-1,.,TRBV29-1,TGCAGCGTTGAGCGGAGAGAGGCATCCTACAATGAGCAGTTCTTC,CSVERREASYNEQFF